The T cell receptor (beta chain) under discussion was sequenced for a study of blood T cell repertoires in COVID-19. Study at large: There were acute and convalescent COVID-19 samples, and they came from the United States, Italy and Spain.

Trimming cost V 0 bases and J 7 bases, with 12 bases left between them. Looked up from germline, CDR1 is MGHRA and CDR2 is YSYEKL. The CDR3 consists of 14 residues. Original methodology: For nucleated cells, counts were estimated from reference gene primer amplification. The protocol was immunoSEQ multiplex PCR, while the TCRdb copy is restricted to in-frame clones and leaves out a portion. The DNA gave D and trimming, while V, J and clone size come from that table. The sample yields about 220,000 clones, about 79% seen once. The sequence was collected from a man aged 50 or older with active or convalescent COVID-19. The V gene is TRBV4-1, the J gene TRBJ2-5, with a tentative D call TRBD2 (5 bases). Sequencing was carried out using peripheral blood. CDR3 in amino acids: CASSQEPAGGTQYF. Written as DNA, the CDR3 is TGCGCCAGCAGCCAAGAGCCGGCGGGCGGGACCCAGTACTTC.